This TCR beta chain was sequenced in a study of beta chain features in type 1 diabetes. This clone was observed a few times. Isolated RNA was reverse transcribed in full, so expressed TCRB transcripts were sequenced. The table came from immunoSEQ multiplex PCR; TCRdb's copy has only in-frame clones and leaves some out. The table lists 390,000 or so clones, about 15% of them singletons. The junction had 10 bases not matched to a gene; V was cut back by 6 bases and J by 4 bases. The CDR3 contains 15 residues. Germline CDR1 and CDR2: GTSNPN and SVGIG (reference sequence). Material: naive CD4+ T cells from blood. This chain uses TRBV30 with TRBJ1-5; TRBD1 agrees at 9 bases. The sequence derives from a man aged 30 to 45 in good health. The CDR3 DNA reads TGTGCCTGTACAATGGACAGGGGCCGAAATCAGCCCCAGCATTTT. Amino acid sequence: CACTMDRGRNQPQHF.